Shown below are 9 T cell receptor beta chains from a single sample sequenced in a study of blood T cell repertoires in COVID-19. Measured with immunoSEQ multiplex PCR; TCRdb has only the in-frame clones, and not every one. Found here are some 130,000 clones, roughly 79% of them singletons; the top ten hold about 8.4%. Sample: peripheral blood. These receptors were obtained from an older woman with active or convalescent COVID-19.

The chain is built from TRBV7-8 and TRBJ1-4; 7 nucleotides align to TRBD1. V was clipped by 5 bases and J by 0 bases; unmatched bases: 6. Germline lookup yields CDR1 SGHVS and CDR2 FQNEAQ. The CDR3 spans 16 residues. The CDR3 spells CASSPRTGPTNEKLFF. As DNA, the CDR3 is TGTGCCAGCAGCCCTCGGACAGGCCCAACTAATGAAAAACTGTTTTTT.

This clone appeared once. The rearrangement links TRBV7-3 to TRBJ2-2; no definite D call. Per the germline V gene, CDR1 is SGHTA and CDR2 is FQGTGA. The CDR3 is 13 amino acids. V was cut by 4 bases and J by 4 bases, with 7 bases left in between. The CDR3 nucleotides read TGTGCCAGCAGCTATGGAGTCACCGGGGAGCTGTTTTTT. Translating gives CASSYGVTGELFF.

The J gene is TRBJ1-2, the V gene TRBV24-1; D is uncertain. V lost 5 bases and J 5 bases, leaving 11 bases between the germline ends. Germline CDR1 KGHDR, CDR2 SFDVKD. This CDR3 spans 13 amino acids. CDR3 in DNA: TGTGCCACCAGTGTGAAACAGAATTATGGCTACACCTTC. Translated: CATSVKQNYGYTF.

This sequence joins TRBV2 and TRBJ1-1; TRBD1 matches 7 bases. CDR1 and CDR2 from the germline V gene are SNHLY and FYNNEI. With V trimmed by 4 bases and J by 3 bases, 5 bases remained unmatched. The CDR3 is 14 residues long. CDR3 residues: CASSVGQGDTEAFF. CDR3 in DNA: TGTGCCAGCAGTGTAGGGCAGGGGGACACTGAAGCTTTCTTT.

This sequence joins TRBV19 and TRBJ1-1; D gene unclear. The V gene's germline CDR1 is LNHDA and CDR2 SQIVND (reference sequence). Trimming pared 2 bases from V and 0 bases from J, leaving 16 bases between. The CDR3 contains 17 residues. CDR3 nucleotides: TGTGCCAGTAGTATAAAGCTGGCAGAGGGTATGAACACTGAAGCTTTCTTT. As protein: CASSIKLAEGMNTEAFF. Looking up the rest from reference TRBV19 and TRBJ1-1 gives the full variable domain: DGGITQSPKYLFRKEGQNVTLSCEQNLNHDAMYWYRQDPGQGLRLIYYSQIVNDFQKGDIAEGYSVSREKKESFPLTVTSAQKNPTAFYLCASSIKLAEGMNTEAFFGQGTRLTVV.

This chain connects TRBV4-3 to TRBJ1-2; D is undetermined. The CDR3 length is 15 residues. Per germline, CDR1 LGHNA and CDR2 YSLEER. V was trimmed by 0 bases and J by 8 bases, leaving 16 bases between them. The CDR3 spells CASSQDAVPEGGYTF. CDR3 coding DNA: TGCGCCAGCAGCCAAGACGCAGTACCTGAGGGCGGCTACACCTTC.

J is TRBJ1-1 and V is TRBV28; 12 bases line up with TRBD1. The CDR3 totals 16 residues. The junction had 13 bases not matched to a gene; V was cut back by 7 bases and J by 7 bases. The germline V gene encodes CDR1 MDHEN and CDR2 SYDVKM. CDR3 DNA: TGTGCCAGCATTGAGGGGGACAGGGGGCGTGGCAGTGAAGCTTTCTTT. Translated: CASIEGDRGRGSEAFF. The variable domain in full, with the rest retrieved from reference TRBV28 and TRBJ1-1, is DVKVTQSSRYLVKRTGEKVFLECVQDMDHENMFWYRQDPGLGLRLIYFSYDVKMKEKGDIPEGYSVSREKKERFSLILESASTNQTSMYLCASIEGDRGRGSEAFFGQGTRLTVV.

V and J are TRBV4-1 and TRBJ1-1; maybe TRBD1 (6 bases). CDR1 and CDR2 from the germline V gene are MGHRA and YSYEKL. The germline V and J ends were trimmed by 3 bases and 1 base, with 12 bases remaining between them. This CDR3 contains 15 residues. Here the CDR3 reads CASSQYTGWNTEAFF. The CDR3 nucleotides read TGCGCCAGCAGCCAGTATACAGGGTGGAACACTGAAGCTTTCTTT.

The gene calls are TRBV3-1 (or the pseudogene TRBV3-2) and TRBJ1-4; D is possibly TRBD1 (5 bases). Germline values: CDR1 LGHDT, CDR2 YNNKEL (reference sequence). V lost 1 base and J lost 4, with 10 bases in between. This CDR3 has 15 amino acids. CDR3 in DNA: TGTGCCAGCAGCCAAGGCAGGGCTCGTAATGAAAAACTGTTTTTT. Translating it yields CASSQGRARNEKLFF.